The T cell receptor beta chain under discussion was sequenced for a study of glioma-infiltrating T cells. Study-wide background: WHO grade II oligodendrogliomas or astrocytomas, plus non-recurrent WHO grade IV glioblastomas, were sampled. Blood libraries targeted about 4- to 11-fold coverage of about one million T cells. Points from the study as a whole: Gliomas, especially low-grade, showed above-expected tissue-blood divergence; non-neoplastic patients showed below. Shared blood CDR3 signature motifs marked patients with low tissue-blood divergence.

The iRepertoire nested amplicon-rescue multiplex PCR amplified TCR alpha and beta CDR3s from RNA. TCRdb fed the multiplex PCR reads into MiXCR, producing one record per CDR3 protein. The top ten hold 12% of the sample, which has 300,000 to 450,000 distinct CDR3 sequences, 41% seen once. CDR3 length equals 13 residues. Germline-derived CDR1 and CDR2 are MNHGY and SAAAGT. Details on this clonotype: Its antigen is not known. A read error may account for a junction end that differs from germline.

This TCR was recovered from a human donor with low-grade glioma or glioblastoma, undergoing nonglioma brain surgery, or in good health (not recorded which). This chain uses TRBV6-8 with TRBJ2-7; D is undetermined. Sample: glioma tissue, nonneoplastic brain tissue, or PBMCs (not recorded which). This chain's CDR3 is CARSYSLSYEQYF. Here the CDR3 DNA reads TGTGCCAGAAGTTACAGCCTCTCCTACGAGCAGTACTTC.